The 16 T cell receptor beta chains listed next were all sequenced from one sample in a study of molecular identifiers for immune sequencing clone quantification. TCRdb recomputed calls from the PCR reads with MiXCR, one row per CDR3 protein. The sample yields about half a million distinct CDR3 sequences, roughly 26% seen once. The sample was naive CD8+ T cells from blood, with Jurkat cell RNA spiked in. The subset is: FACS-sorted CD8+CD4-CCR7+CD45RA+ naive T cells. These receptors all stem from a human donor in good health. Some libraries in this study had Jurkat cell RNA spiked in.

In its sample, this clonotype was seen many times. The chain joins TRBV7-2 to TRBJ2-7, with 9 bases matching TRBD1. J lost 2 bases, V lost 5 bases, and 7 bases had no gene match. The CDR3 is made up of 15 amino acids. The germline V gene has CDR1 SGHTA and CDR2 FQGNSA. CDR3 DNA sequence: TGTGCCAGCAGCCCGGGACAGGGAAACCCCTACGAGCAGTACTTC. Translated: CASSPGQGNPYEQYF.

This clonotype turned up a few times. The gene calls are TRBV4-3 and TRBJ2-2; 8 bases line up with TRBD2. The CDR3 runs to 18 residues. Germline values: CDR1 LGHNA, CDR2 YSLEER. J was trimmed by 1 base and V by 0 bases; bases with no gene match: 7. CDR3 loop: CASSQDPGSGVNTGELFF. The CDR3 coding sequence is TGCGCCAGCAGCCAAGATCCAGGTAGCGGGGTGAACACCGGGGAGCTGTTTTTT.

The J gene is TRBJ2-7, the V gene TRBV7-2, with TRBD2 identical over 10 bases. CDR1 is SGHTA and CDR2 is FQGNSA in the germline V gene. The CDR3 runs to 16 residues. V lost 1 base to trimming and J lost 6 bases; unmatched junction nucleotides: 9. As DNA, the CDR3 is TGTGCCAGCAGCTTAGAAGCTAGCGGGAGTTCATCCGAGCAGTACTTC. This sequence encodes CASSLEASGSSSEQYF. Based on the CDR3 plus reference TRBV7-2 and TRBJ2-7, the full variable domain is GAGVSQSPSNKVTEKGKDVELRCDPISGHTALYWYRQSLGQGLEFLIYFQGNSAPDKSGLPSDRFSAERTGGSVSTLTIQRTQQEDSAVYLCASSLEASGSSSEQYFGPGTRLTVT.

This clonotype was found many times. The chain uses TRBV29-1 and TRBJ2-7, with 10 positions matching TRBD1. With V trimmed by 0 bases and J by 2 bases, 4 bases remained unmatched. There are 15 residues in the CDR3. From germline, CDR1 is SQVTM and CDR2 ANQGSEA. The CDR3 loop reads CSVEDPGQGAYEQYF. DNA for the CDR3: TGCAGCGTTGAAGATCCAGGACAGGGGGCCTACGAGCAGTACTTC.

The rearrangement joins TRBV24-1 to TRBJ1-1; D remains ambiguous. CDR1 is KGHDR and CDR2 is SFDVKD in the germline V gene. V was shortened by 5 bases and J by 6 bases, with 12 bases between the two germline ends. The CDR3 covers 13 residues. CDR3 sequence: CATSVGFGAEAFF. The CDR3 DNA sequence: TGTGCCACCAGTGTCGGTTTCGGGGCTGAAGCTTTCTTT.

This chain uses TRBV11-2 with TRBJ2-3; D ambiguous. The V end lost 5 bases, the J end lost 0 bases, and 12 bases lay between the germline ends. There are 15 residues in the CDR3. The germline V gene encodes CDR1 SGHAT and CDR2 FQNNGV. The CDR3 protein is CASSQDGSSTDTQYF. In DNA, the CDR3 is TGTGCCAGCAGCCAGGACGGATCTAGCACAGATACGCAGTATTTT.

This clonotype appeared a few times. The rearrangement links TRBV5-8 to TRBJ2-5; D remains unclear. Germline loops: CDR1 SGHTS, CDR2 YDEGEE. Deletions cut 4 bases from V and 3 bases from J, with 10 bases between. CDR3 length: 13 amino acids. For the CDR3, the DNA is TGTGCCAGCAGCACCGGCCCAAAAGAGACCCAGTACTTC. The encoded protein is CASSTGPKETQYF.

This clonotype was counted at least ten times. The chain recombines TRBV20-1 with TRBJ1-1, with D unclear. The length of the CDR3 is 12 residues. Deletions cut 2 bases from V and 0 bases from J, with 4 bases between. The germline CDR1 and CDR2 sequences are DFQATT and SNEGSKA (reference sequence). CDR3 DNA: TGCAGTGCTAGAAGGTTGAACACTGAAGCTTTCTTT. Translation: CSARRLNTEAFF.

V usage is TRBV4-1 and J usage is TRBJ1-3; D remains unclear. CDR1 and CDR2 (germline): MGHRA, YSYEKL. V lost 1 base to trimming and J lost 4 bases, with 11 bases between them. CDR3 length equals 15 residues. The CDR3 DNA is TGCGCCAGCAGCCAAGTGACCGCCAGAGGAAACACCATATATTTT. Translated, it gives CASSQVTARGNTIYF.

This clonotype was detected a few times. The DNA for the CDR3 is TGTGCCAGCAACTTGGGGACCCAGTACTTC. The encoded protein is CASNLGTQYF. The rearrangement uses TRBV11-1 and TRBJ2-5; no clear D. Per the germline V gene, CDR1 is SGHAT and CDR2 is FQDESV (reference sequence). The CDR3 loop spans 10 amino acids. Trimming left V 7 bases short and J 7 bases short, with 7 bases between.

V and J are TRBV27 and TRBJ1-1, with D perhaps TRBD1 (6 bases). The CDR3 has 16 residues. CDR1 is MNHEY and CDR2 is SMNVEV in the germline V gene (reference sequence). V lost 0 bases and J 3 bases, leaving 14 bases between the germline ends. The CDR3 region has the DNA TGTGCCAGCAGTTTATCGGGGGGCGTTTGGGACACTGAAGCTTTCTTT. Protein sequence: CASSLSGGVWDTEAFF.

On this clonotype itself: This clone may be a read error of a much larger clone one base away. Without the conserved terminal phenylalanine or tryptophan, this CDR3 likely stems from a read error. This rearrangement joins TRBV24-1 to TRBJ1-1; D not certain. The V gene's germline CDR1 is KGHDR and CDR2 SFDVKD. V was pared by 4 bases and J by 6 bases, with 11 bases between. The CDR3 is made up of 13 amino acids. As DNA, the CDR3 is TGTGCCACCAGTGAAACCTCAGGATCTGAAGCTTTCCTT. As protein: CATSETSGSEAFL.

There are many counts of this clonotype. The chain uses TRBV7-6 and TRBJ2-3; TRBD2 might be the D (7 bases). V lost 5 bases and J 2 bases, leaving 14 bases between the germline ends. The length of the CDR3 is 15 residues. The germline V gene encodes CDR1 SGHVS and CDR2 FNYEAQ. DNA for the CDR3: TGTGCCAGCAGCACTCGCGGGGGCCTCACAGATACGCAGTATTTT. This gives the protein CASSTRGGLTDTQYF.

At least ten counts were recorded for this clonotype. DNA for the CDR3: TGTGCCAGCAGTTTGAGCGGGAGGGCGTACGAGCAGTACTTC. Translation gives CASSLSGRAYEQYF. The chain is built from TRBV12-3 or TRBV12-4 and TRBJ2-7, with 10 nucleotides matching TRBD2. V was clipped by 3 bases and J by 4 bases; unmatched bases: 3. The CDR3 consists of 14 residues.

There are many counts of this clonotype. The V call is TRBV20-1, the J call TRBJ2-3; TRBD1 aligns across 12 bases. Germline V gene data show CDR1 as DFQATT and CDR2 as SNEGSKA (reference sequence). After removal of 4 bases from V and 7 bases from J, the junction contained 12 bases not matched to a gene. The length of the CDR3 is 16 residues. The CDR3 here is CSANRPGQGALNTQYF. The CDR3 DNA reads as TGCAGTGCTAACCGACCGGGACAGGGGGCTCTGAATACGCAGTATTTT.

This clonotype has just one count. A single base separates this from a much larger clone, so it may be a read error. This sequence joins TRBV12-5 and TRBJ2-5, with TRBD1 matching over 9 bases. CDR3 length: 14 residues. Losses at the gene ends were 7 bases for V and 7 bases for J; bases not matched to a gene: 10. CDR1 is LGHNT, CDR2 FRNRAP, per germline. CDR3 bases: TGTGCTAGTGATTACCTCAACAGGGGGCTGACCCAGTACTTC. This gives the protein CASDYLNRGLTQYF.